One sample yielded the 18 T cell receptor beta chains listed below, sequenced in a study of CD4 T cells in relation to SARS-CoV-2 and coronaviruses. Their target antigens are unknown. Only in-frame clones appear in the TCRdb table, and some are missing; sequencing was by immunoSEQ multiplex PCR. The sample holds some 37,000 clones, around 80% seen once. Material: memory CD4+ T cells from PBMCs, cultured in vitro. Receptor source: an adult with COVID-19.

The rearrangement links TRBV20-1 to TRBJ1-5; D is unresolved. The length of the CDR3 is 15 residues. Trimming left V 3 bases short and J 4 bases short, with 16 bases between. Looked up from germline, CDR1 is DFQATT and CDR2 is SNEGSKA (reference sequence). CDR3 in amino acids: CSASRNRLLNQPQHF. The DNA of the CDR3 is TGCAGTGCTAGTCGGAATCGCCTCCTTAATCAGCCCCAGCATTTT.

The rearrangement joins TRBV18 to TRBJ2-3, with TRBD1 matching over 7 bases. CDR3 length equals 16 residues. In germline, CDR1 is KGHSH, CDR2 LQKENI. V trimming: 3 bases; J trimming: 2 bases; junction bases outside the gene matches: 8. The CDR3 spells CASSPRSGQATDTQYF. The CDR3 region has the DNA TGTGCCAGCTCACCCCGATCCGGACAGGCCACAGATACGCAGTATTTT.

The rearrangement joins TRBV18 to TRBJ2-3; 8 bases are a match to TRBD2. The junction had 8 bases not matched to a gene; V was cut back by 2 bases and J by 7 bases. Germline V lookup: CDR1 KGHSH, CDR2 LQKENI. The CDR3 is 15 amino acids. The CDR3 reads CASSPGAGGENTQYF. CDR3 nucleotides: TGTGCCAGCTCACCAGGTGCGGGGGGCGAGAATACGCAGTATTTT.

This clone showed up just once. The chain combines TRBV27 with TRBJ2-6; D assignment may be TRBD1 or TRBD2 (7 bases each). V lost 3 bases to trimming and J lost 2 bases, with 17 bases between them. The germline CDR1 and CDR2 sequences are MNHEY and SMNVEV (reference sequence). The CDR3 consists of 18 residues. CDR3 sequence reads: CASSFLATGRAGANVLTF. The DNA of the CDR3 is TGTGCCAGCAGTTTCCTGGCGACAGGGAGGGCTGGGGCCAACGTCCTGACTTTC.

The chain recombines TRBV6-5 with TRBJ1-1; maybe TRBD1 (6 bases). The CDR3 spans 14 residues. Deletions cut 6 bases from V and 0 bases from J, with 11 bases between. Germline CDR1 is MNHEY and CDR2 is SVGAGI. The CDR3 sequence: CASRRQVMNTEAFF. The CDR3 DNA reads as TGTGCCAGCAGAAGACAGGTCATGAACACTGAAGCTTTCTTT.

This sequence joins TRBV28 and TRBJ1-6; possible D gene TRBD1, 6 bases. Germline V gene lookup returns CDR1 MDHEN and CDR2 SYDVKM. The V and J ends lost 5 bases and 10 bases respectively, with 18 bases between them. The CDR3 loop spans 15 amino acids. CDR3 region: CASSHRGGQGSPLHF. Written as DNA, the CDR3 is TGTGCCAGCAGTCATCGGGGGGGCCAGGGGTCACCCCTCCACTTT.

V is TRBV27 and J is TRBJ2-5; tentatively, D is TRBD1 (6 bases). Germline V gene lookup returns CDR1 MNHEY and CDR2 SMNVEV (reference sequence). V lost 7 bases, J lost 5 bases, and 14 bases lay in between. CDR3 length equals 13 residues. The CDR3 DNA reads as TGTGCCAGCAACGACCTTGACAGGGAGACCCAGTACTTC. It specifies CASNDLDRETQYF.

The CDR3 spells CASSNGLAGAGELFF. The CDR3 coding sequence is TGTGCCAGCAGCAACGGACTAGCGGGAGCCGGGGAGCTGTTTTTT. J is TRBJ2-2 and V is TRBV7-7; 13 bases match TRBD2. J was trimmed by 6 bases and V by 5 bases; bases with no gene match: 3. CDR1 SSHAT and CDR2 FNYEAQ come from the germline V gene (reference sequence). CDR3 length: 15 amino acids. The full variable domain, in which reference TRBV7-7 and TRBJ2-2 provide the parts outside the CDR3, is GAGVSQSPRYKVTKRGQDVTLRCDPISSHATLYWYQQALGQGPEFLTYFNYEAQPDKSGLPSDRFSAERPEGSISTLTIQRTEQRDSAMYRCASSNGLAGAGELFFGEGSRLTVL.

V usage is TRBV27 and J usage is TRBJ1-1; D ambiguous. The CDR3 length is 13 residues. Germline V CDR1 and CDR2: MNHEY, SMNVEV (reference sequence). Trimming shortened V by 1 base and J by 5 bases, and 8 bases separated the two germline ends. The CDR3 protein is CASSLFQRTEAFF. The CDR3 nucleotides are TGTGCCAGCAGTTTATTTCAGAGGACTGAAGCTTTCTTT.

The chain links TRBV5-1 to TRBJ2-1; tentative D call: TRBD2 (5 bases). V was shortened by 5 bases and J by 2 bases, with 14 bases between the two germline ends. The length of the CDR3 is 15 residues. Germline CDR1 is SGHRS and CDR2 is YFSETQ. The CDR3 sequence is CASRVVGNPYNEQFF. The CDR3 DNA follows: TGCGCCAGCAGAGTGGTCGGGAACCCCTACAATGAGCAGTTCTTC.

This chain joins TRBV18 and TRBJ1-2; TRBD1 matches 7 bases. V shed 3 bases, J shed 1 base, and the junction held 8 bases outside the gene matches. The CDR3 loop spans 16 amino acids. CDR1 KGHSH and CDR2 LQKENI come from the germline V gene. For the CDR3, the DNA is TGTGCCAGCTCACCCACGGGACAGAACTTTAACTATGGCTACACCTTC. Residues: CASSPTGQNFNYGYTF.

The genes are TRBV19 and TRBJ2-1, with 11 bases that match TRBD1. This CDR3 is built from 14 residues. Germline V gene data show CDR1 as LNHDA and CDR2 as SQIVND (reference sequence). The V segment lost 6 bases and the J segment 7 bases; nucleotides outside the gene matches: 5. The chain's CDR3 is CASRGQGDGNEQFF. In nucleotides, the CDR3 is TGTGCCAGTAGGGGACAGGGGGATGGGAATGAGCAGTTCTTC.

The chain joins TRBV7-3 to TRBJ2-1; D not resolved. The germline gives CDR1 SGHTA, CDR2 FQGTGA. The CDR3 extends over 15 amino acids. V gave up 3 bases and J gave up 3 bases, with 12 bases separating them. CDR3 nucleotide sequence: TGTGCCAGCAGCTTGGTACCCAGCAGCTACAATGAGCAGTTCTTC. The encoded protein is CASSLVPSSYNEQFF.

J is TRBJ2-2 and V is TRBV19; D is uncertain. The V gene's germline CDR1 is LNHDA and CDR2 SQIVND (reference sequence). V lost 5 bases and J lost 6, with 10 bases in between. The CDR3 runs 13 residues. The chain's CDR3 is CASSSLSAGELFF. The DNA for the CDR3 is TGTGCCAGTAGTTCCCTGAGCGCCGGGGAGCTGTTTTTT. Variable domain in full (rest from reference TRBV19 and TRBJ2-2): DGGITQSPKYLFRKEGQNVTLSCEQNLNHDAMYWYRQDPGQGLRLIYYSQIVNDFQKGDIAEGYSVSREKKESFPLTVTSAQKNPTAFYLCASSSLSAGELFFGEGSRLTVL.

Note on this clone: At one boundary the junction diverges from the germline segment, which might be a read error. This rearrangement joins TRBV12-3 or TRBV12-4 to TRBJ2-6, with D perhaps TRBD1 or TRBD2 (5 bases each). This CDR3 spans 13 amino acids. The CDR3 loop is CASSLLGDNVLTF. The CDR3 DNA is TGTGCCAGCAGTTTATTGGGGGACAACGTCCTGACTTTC.

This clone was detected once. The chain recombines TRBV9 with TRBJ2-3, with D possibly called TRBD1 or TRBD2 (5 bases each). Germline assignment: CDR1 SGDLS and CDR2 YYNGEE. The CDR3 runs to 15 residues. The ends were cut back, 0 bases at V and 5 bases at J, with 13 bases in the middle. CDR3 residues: CASSVAEGLRDTQYF. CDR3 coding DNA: TGTGCCAGCAGCGTAGCTGAGGGGCTGAGAGATACGCAGTATTTT.

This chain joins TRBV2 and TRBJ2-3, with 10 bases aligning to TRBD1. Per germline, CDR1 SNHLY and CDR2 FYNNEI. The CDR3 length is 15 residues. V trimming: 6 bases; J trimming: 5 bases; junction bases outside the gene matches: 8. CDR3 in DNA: TGTGCCAGCAGGGATTCGGGACAGGGGAGAGATACGCAGTATTTT. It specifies CASRDSGQGRDTQYF. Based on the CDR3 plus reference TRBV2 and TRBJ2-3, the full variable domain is EPEVTQTPSHQVTQMGQEVILRCVPISNHLYFYWYRQILGQKVEFLVSFYNNEISEKSEIFDDQFSVERPDGSNFTLKIRSTKLEDSAMYFCASRDSGQGRDTQYFGPGTRLTVL.

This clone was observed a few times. The chain's CDR3 is CASSLGSTGSYNEQFF. DNA of the CDR3: TGTGCCAGCAGCTTGGGAAGTACCGGCTCCTACAATGAGCAGTTCTTC. This chain joins TRBV5-4 and TRBJ2-1; D is unresolved. Germline V gene data show CDR1 as SGHNT and CDR2 as YYREEE (reference sequence). The CDR3 sequence is 16 residues long. V lost 0 bases, J lost 0 bases, and 10 bases lay in between.